The source of this T cell receptor (beta chain) is a study of Graves' ophthalmopathy and Graves' hyperthyroidism. Notes on the study in general: Researchers report that a 13-signature model separated ophthalmopathy from stable hyperthyroidism, posting about 91% sensitivity and roughly 80% specificity.

Trimming stripped 3 bases from V and 4 bases from J, with 7 bases between. This CDR3 spans 13 amino acids. The table lists this clonotype with many counts. Antigen: not known. A 10 ml volume of fresh peripheral blood provided the PBMCs. Amplified TCR beta CDR3 regions were obtained using RNA transcripts as template. Scientists carried out first-round RT-PCR using HTBI primers and then a second-round multiplex PCR. TCRdb ran MiXCR on the multiplex PCR reads and lists one entry per CDR3 protein. The sample includes approximately 210,000 distinct CDR3 sequences, over 25% of them seen just once. The sequenced material came from peripheral blood. The TCR originated in a man in his fifties with Graves' ophthalmopathy. This chain joins TRBV12-3 or TRBV12-4 and TRBJ1-5; D remains unclear. CDR3: CASSLAENQPQHF. The DNA for the CDR3 is TGTGCCAGCAGTTTGGCCGAAAATCAGCCCCAGCATTTT.